This is a list of T cell receptor beta chains from one sample in a study of CD8+ T cells in alopecia areata. Profiling relied on immunoSEQ multiplex PCR, and the TCRdb table lists in-frame clones only, not all of them. Of 95,000 to 120,000 clones listed, 55% to 60% are singletons. Sequencing used CD4+ T cells sorted from blood, obtained at week 24, from a patient treated with tofacitinib. These receptors were taken from a human donor with alopecia areata. The conserved cysteine and the conserved F or W are not part of the CDR3 here. Each record gives: V gene, J gene, CDR3 protein.

V gene: TRBV30; J gene: TRBJ1-1; CDR3 protein: AWSDTGARRGWTEAF
V gene: TRBV5-1; J gene: TRBJ1-6; CDR3 protein: ASSLDSPYNSPLH
V gene: TRBV29-1; J gene: TRBJ1-1; CDR3 protein: SVSQGARGTEAF
V gene: TRBV15; J gene: TRBJ1-2; CDR3 protein: ATSRGQVPNYGYT
V gene: TRBV10-3; J gene: TRBJ2-3; CDR3 protein: AISDSTGSDTQY
V gene: TRBV6-6; J gene: TRBJ2-4; CDR3 protein: ASSYGLGKNIQY
V gene: TRBV7-9; J gene: TRBJ2-7; CDR3 protein: ASSKDTTYEQY
V gene: TRBV2; J gene: TRBJ2-3; CDR3 protein: ASSERKASGGADTQY
V gene: TRBV11-1; J gene: TRBJ1-4; CDR3 protein: ASSHGGEKLF
V gene: TRBV2; J gene: TRBJ1-5; CDR3 protein: ASRRDNNQPQH
V gene: TRBV30; J gene: TRBJ2-6; CDR3 protein: AWYRGTLVSGANVLT
V gene: TRBV2; J gene: TRBJ1-2; CDR3 protein: ASSEALQGLGYT
V gene: TRBV15; J gene: TRBJ2-1; CDR3 protein: ATSRGDTAISYNEQF
V gene: TRBV29-1; J gene: TRBJ1-1; CDR3 protein: SVSAGRDTEAF
V gene: TRBV30; J gene: TRBJ1-5; CDR3 protein: AWSPQGNQPQH
V gene: TRBV5-1; J gene: TRBJ2-5; CDR3 protein: ASSLRPGEKETQY
V gene: TRBV30; J gene: TRBJ1-2; CDR3 protein: AWILRGQGGFGYT
V gene: TRBV27; J gene: TRBJ2-3; CDR3 protein: ASSFRGGSANTQY
V gene: TRBV5-1; J gene: TRBJ2-5; CDR3 protein: ASSLNAAQSVETQY
V gene: TRBV6-6; J gene: TRBJ1-1; CDR3 protein: ASSPTGMNTEAF
V gene: TRBV2; J gene: TRBJ2-5; CDR3 protein: ASSQERGAQETQY
V gene: TRBV30; J gene: TRBJ2-4; CDR3 protein: AWSPENIQY
V gene: TRBV7-9; J gene: TRBJ2-5; CDR3 protein: ASSLARWETQY
V gene: TRBV10-3; J gene: TRBJ1-5; CDR3 protein: ASIGTGNQPQH
V gene: TRBV6-5; J gene: TRBJ2-5; CDR3 protein: ASSGEGPQY
V gene: TRBV4-1; J gene: TRBJ1-6; CDR3 protein: ASSRGQGVLSPLH
V gene: TRBV23-1; J gene: TRBJ1-2; CDR3 protein: ATLGGSGYGYT
V gene: TRBV6-1; J gene: TRBJ1-5; CDR3 protein: ASSEGQGWNQPQH
V gene: TRBV5-1; J gene: TRBJ1-1; CDR3 protein: ASSLMENTEAF
V gene: TRBV5-1; J gene: TRBJ1-1; CDR3 protein: ASSLTRQQNTEAF
V gene: TRBV7-7; J gene: TRBJ2-5; CDR3 protein: ASSSQGQETQY
V gene: TRBV5-1; J gene: TRBJ2-5; CDR3 protein: ASSKGTEQETQY
V gene: TRBV6-5; J gene: TRBJ2-1; CDR3 protein: ASILKGYNEQF
V gene: TRBV28; J gene: TRBJ2-5; CDR3 protein: ASSRLRETQY
V gene: TRBV29-1; J gene: TRBJ1-2; CDR3 protein: SVGGQGNGYT
V gene: TRBV4-3; J gene: TRBJ2-2; CDR3 protein: ASSQESLNTGELF
V gene: TRBV4-3; J gene: TRBJ1-2; CDR3 protein: ASSPQGANYGYT
V gene: TRBV27; J gene: TRBJ1-2; CDR3 protein: ASSPRDGYT
V gene: TRBV11-2; J gene: TRBJ1-6; CDR3 protein: ASSSQPRSLSPLH
V gene: TRBV5-6; J gene: TRBJ2-4; CDR3 protein: ASQLGGQAKNIQY
V gene: TRBV27; J gene: TRBJ1-2; CDR3 protein: ASTLPGGLGGYT
V gene: TRBV2; J gene: TRBJ1-1; CDR3 protein: ASSEVGVVGTEAF